This entry lists 12 T cell receptor beta chains sequenced from one sample in a study of cytomegalovirus exposure and HLA in healthy donors. Assay: immunoSEQ multiplex PCR; the TCRdb copy retains only in-frame clones and omits some. This table has about 300,000 clones, 88% appearing once. Sequences were obtained from PBMCs. The receptor set was obtained from a young woman in good health and CMV-seronegative.

V is TRBV11-2 and J is TRBJ2-7; D possibly corresponds to TRBD1 (6 bases). The CDR3 has 15 residues. CDR1 and CDR2 (germline): SGHAT, FQNNGV. The V gene lost 1 base and the J gene lost 1 base, with 11 bases spanning the gap. In nucleotides, the CDR3 is TGTGCCAGCAGCTTAGTGGCAGGGGAATCCTACGAGCAGTACTTC. Translated: CASSLVAGESYEQYF.

This clone came up once. The chain is built from TRBV30 and TRBJ2-1; 8 bases are shared with TRBD2. After removal of 4 bases from V and 0 bases from J, the junction contained 8 bases not matched to a gene. The CDR3 is 16 residues long. Germline V gene sequence: CDR1 GTSNPN, CDR2 SVGIG (reference sequence). As DNA, the CDR3 is TGTGCCTGGACCCGGGGGGGCAGTTTCTCCTACAATGAGCAGTTCTTC. Translation gives CAWTRGGSFSYNEQFF.

The chain has TRBV4-1 and TRBJ2-3; a weak D match, TRBD1 (6 bases). Germline CDR1 MGHRA, CDR2 YSYEKL. V lost 4 bases and J lost 2, with 16 bases in between. The length of the CDR3 is 16 residues. CDR3 residues: CASSLPGTKLTDTQYF. The DNA of the CDR3 is TGCGCCAGCAGCCTTCCCGGGACAAAGCTCACAGATACGCAGTATTTT.

For the CDR3, the DNA is TGTGCCAGCACCGGAGCCGGGACAGGGGCAGAGACCCAGTACTTC. Its translation is CASTGAGTGAETQYF. The genes are TRBV5-4 and TRBJ2-5, with 10 nucleotides matching TRBD1. This CDR3 contains 15 residues. Germline CDR1 reads SGHNT; CDR2 reads YYREEE (reference sequence). With 6 bases clipped from V and 4 bases from J, the junction kept 9 bases outside the gene matches.

The chain joins TRBV4-3 to TRBJ2-7; unclear D gene. There are 15 residues in the CDR3. Germline V lookup: CDR1 LGHNA, CDR2 YSLEER. V was cut by 2 bases and J by 0 bases, with 11 bases left in between. CDR3 sequence reads: CASSQWVERSYEQYF. DNA of the CDR3: TGCGCCAGCAGCCAATGGGTGGAGCGCTCCTACGAGCAGTACTTC.

The gene calls are TRBV5-6 and TRBJ1-1, with 10 bases aligning to TRBD1. With 3 bases clipped from V and 1 base from J, the junction kept 0 bases outside the gene matches. The CDR3 spans 14 residues. The germline gives CDR1 SGHDT, CDR2 YYEEEE. The CDR3 region is CASSWTGGNTEAFF. CDR3 nucleotide sequence: TGTGCCAGCAGCTGGACAGGGGGGAACACTGAAGCTTTCTTT.

The chain is built from TRBV7-8 and TRBJ1-2, with D maybe TRBD1 (5 bases). Trimming took 5 bases from V and 4 from J, leaving 17 bases between them. This CDR3 has 15 residues. The germline V gene encodes CDR1 SGHVS and CDR2 FQNEAQ. Here the CDR3 DNA reads TGTGCCAGCAGCACCAACGCGGGACTGCTCTATGGCTACACCTTC. This translates into CASSTNAGLLYGYTF.

The V call is TRBV9, the J call TRBJ1-3, with no clear D. Per the germline V gene, CDR1 is SGDLS and CDR2 is YYNGEE. Between the trimmed V and J ends, which lost 0 bases and 2 bases, there was a span of 12 bases. The CDR3 extends over 16 amino acids. This CDR3 is CASSVGREQPGNTIYF. For the CDR3, the DNA is TGTGCCAGCAGCGTAGGGCGGGAACAACCTGGAAACACCATATATTTT. Using reference TRBV9 and TRBJ1-3 for the parts outside the CDR3, the full variable domain is DSGVTQTPKHLITATGQRVTLRCSPRSGDLSVYWYQQSLDQGLQFLIQYYNGEERAKGNILERFSAQQFPDLHSELNLSSLELGDSALYFCASSVGREQPGNTIYFGEGSWLTVV.

The chain recombines TRBV6-5 with TRBJ2-3; D unresolved. The germline V and J ends were trimmed by 2 bases and 4 bases, with 7 bases remaining between them. Germline V gene lookup returns CDR1 MNHEY and CDR2 SVGAGI. The CDR3 contains 13 residues. The CDR3 nucleotides read TGTGCCAGCAGTTACAGCCGGGCAGATACGCAGTATTTT. It translates to CASSYSRADTQYF.

This clone showed up just once. The chain recombines TRBV7-8 with TRBJ1-5, with D perhaps TRBD1 (5 bases). The CDR3 has 15 residues. Germline V gene sequence: CDR1 SGHVS, CDR2 FQNEAQ. Trimming cost V 5 bases and J 4 bases, with 15 bases left between them. The CDR3 sequence is CASSPPGIGNQPQHF. The CDR3 DNA reads TGTGCCAGCAGCCCCCCAGGGATCGGTAATCAGCCCCAGCATTTT.

Of note for this clone: Other DNA sequences in this specimen translate into the identical CDR3. CDR3 amino acids: CASSSGTAYGYTF. CDR3 sequence (DNA): TGTGCCAGCAGTTCCGGGACAGCGTATGGCTACACCTTC. J is TRBJ1-2 and V is TRBV28; 7 bases align to TRBD1. The germline CDR1 and CDR2 sequences are MDHEN and SYDVKM. The CDR3 is 13 amino acids. V gave up 4 bases and J gave up 5 bases; unmatched junction bases: 4.

The rearrangement joins TRBV9 to TRBJ2-7, with 14 bases aligning to TRBD2. The CDR3 has 15 residues. Germline V gene data show CDR1 as SGDLS and CDR2 as YYNGEE. The trim removed 3 bases at V and 5 bases at J, leaving 4 bases unmatched. CDR3 nucleotide sequence: TGTGCCAGCAGCGCCGGGACTAGCGGGAGCCACGAGCAGTACTTC. Translating gives CASSAGTSGSHEQYF. The complete variable domain, with remaining parts taken from reference TRBV9 and TRBJ2-7, reads DSGVTQTPKHLITATGQRVTLRCSPRSGDLSVYWYQQSLDQGLQFLIQYYNGEERAKGNILERFSAQQFPDLHSELNLSSLELGDSALYFCASSAGTSGSHEQYFGPGTRLTVT.